This TCR beta chain is from a study of T cell repertoires in cytomegalovirus infection. On the study more broadly: In the study, CMV epitopes included recently identified HLA-C-restricted and well-studied HLA-B-restricted ones.

On this clonotype: What it recognizes is unknown.

TCRdb itself ran the reads through MiXCR, one entry per CDR3 protein. The repertoire has about 920,000 distinct CDR3 sequences, approximately 30% of them found once; the top ten carry roughly 12%. The CDR3 totals 13 residues. Trimming stripped 3 bases from V and 5 bases from J, with 13 bases between. Germline CDR1 reads SQVTM; CDR2 reads ANQGSEA. General study results and limits: CMV-specific TCR beta clonotypes restricted by HLA-C were the ones dominating the ex vivo response.

The chain links TRBV29-1 to TRBJ1-2; possibly TRBD1 for D (5 bases). The sequencing used cultured CD8+ T cells from PBMCs, collected from culture after CMV antigen stimulation. The sequence was obtained from a human donor in good health (CMV status not recorded). Some clones in this sample may be carry-over from other donors' samples. The CDR3 DNA reads TGCAGCGTTGATTCGGACAAACTATATGGCTACACCTTC. Protein: CSVDSDKLYGYTF.